This TCR beta chain was captured by sequencing in a study of blood T cell repertoires in COVID-19 (dated by TCRdb to 2018 to 2021). Study-level background: Samples covering the acute and convalescent phases of COVID-19 were provided by collaborators in the United States, Italy and Spain. Nearly every sample came with metadata listing a de-identified subject ID, COVID-19 status, age in years and sex. The samples were drawn from two sources: the first 160 participants of the ongoing ImmuneRACE study, and 950 to 1,500 subjects contributed by 6 global collaborators. Subjects who had been exposed to COVID-19, were actively infected with it, or had recovered from it provided the deeply sampled blood TCRbeta repertoires that made up the dataset. The prospective study material was composed of cDNA or gDNA derived from T cells, B-cell-depleted T cells, or PBMCs. HLA class I and class II types, where available, came from metadata supplied by the sample provider rather than from assay-based typing. The repertoires were made available in a free public database intended to serve as a resource for research on the immune response to SARS-CoV-2.

V is cut back by 2 bases and J by 2 bases, with 6 bases in the junction unmatched. CDR1 and CDR2 are read off the germline V gene as SGHDT and YYEEEE. From cysteine to phenylalanine, the CDR3 is 18 amino acids long. Only the CDR3 part of the read is kept: 54 bases, read in frame from the first base. The study at large found these results: Clinical and demographic metadata were provided uncurated, with the amount varying by source and participant.

TCRbeta CDR3 regions were amplified from genomic DNA using the immunoSEQ Assay, a bias-controlled multiplex PCR. Processing in the source paper ran as follows. Nucleated cell counts per sample were estimated from amplification of reference gene primers within the assay. To quantify the absolute abundance of each unique TCRbeta CDR3 rearrangement, sequence reads were collapsed and filtered. For each sample, productive Simpson clonality was calculated as the square root of Simpson's diversity index over productive rearrangements. TCRdb limited this immuneACCESS table to in-frame rearrangements with V and J called. A share of clones is missing; checked studies link under half to unresolved V genes, and the rest is unexplained. Clonal size and the V and J genes are those of that table, whereas D and trimming came from the DNA. Within this sample are roughly 200,000 clones, with 75% to 90% of them counted one time only. The top ten hold about 4% of the sample.

Worth noting for this clone: The antigen it recognizes is unknown. Per-nucleotide qualities are absent, and no much larger clonotype sits a single base away.

Enrolling through a virtual design, the prospective study's participants ranged in age from roughly 18 to 100 years and lived across 24 United States geographic areas. In the prospective study, participants were assigned to cohorts based on the clinical history participants reported in a screening survey and a study questionnaire. Exposed participants had been in contact with someone with a PCR-confirmed or clinician-diagnosed COVID-19 case within 2 weeks of study entry. In the prospective study, whole blood, serum and a nasopharyngeal or oropharyngeal swab were collected from each participant by mobile phlebotomists. Additional blood draws and questionnaires over a 2-month period could optionally be provided by prospective study participants. Prospective study blood samples were shipped either frozen or at room temperature before DNA extraction.

Sequences were obtained from PBMCs or T cells enriched from blood (not recorded which). This clonotype originated in a woman between 25 and 40 years old who had been exposed to COVID-19. Recombination joined TRBV5-6 with TRBJ1-6; 11 junctional bases match TRBD1. The CDR3 amino acid sequence is: CASSFGQGASAYNSPLHF. The base sequence is TGTGCCAGCAGCTTCGGACAGGGGGCCTCCGCCTATAATTCACCCCTCCACTTT.